The 10 T cell receptor beta chains below come from one sample, sequenced in a study of T cell changes during pregnancy in multiple sclerosis. Assay used: immunoSEQ multiplex PCR; TCRdb lists only in-frame clones, some missing. The table lists 40,000 to 45,000 clones, more than 90% of them singletons. Sequencing used CD8+ T cells from peripheral blood mononuclear cells, obtained in the third trimester of pregnancy. These receptors were taken from a female donor with multiple sclerosis, enrolled in a pregnancy study.

V is TRBV7-8 and J is TRBJ2-1, with 7 bases fitting TRBD2. The junction had 11 bases not matched to a gene; V was cut back by 3 bases and J by 0 bases. The CDR3 is 18 amino acids. Per the germline V gene, CDR1 is SGHVS and CDR2 is FQNEAQ. The CDR3 reads CASSLTVAGASSYNEQFF. The CDR3 nucleotides are TGTGCCAGCAGCTTGACCGTCGCGGGAGCGAGCTCCTACAATGAGCAGTTCTTC.

The chain uses TRBV11-2 and TRBJ2-7; 16 positions agree with TRBD2. Losses at the gene ends were 4 bases for V and 6 bases for J; bases not matched to a gene: 6. CDR1 SGHAT and CDR2 FQNNGV come from the germline V gene. The CDR3 sequence is 16 residues long. CDR3 in amino acids: CASSWVGLAGGFEQYF. The CDR3 DNA reads TGTGCCAGCAGCTGGGTGGGACTAGCGGGAGGGTTCGAGCAGTACTTC.

The V and J genes are TRBV25-1 and TRBJ2-5; TRBD1 aligns across 8 bases. Unmatched junction bases numbered 3, after V lost 3 bases and J lost 0 bases. This CDR3 contains 15 residues. Germline V gene lookup returns CDR1 MGHDK and CDR2 SYGVNS. CDR3 region: CASSDQGQDQETQYF. The CDR3 DNA is TGTGCCAGCAGTGATCAGGGACAGGACCAAGAGACCCAGTACTTC.

This chain connects TRBV2 to TRBJ1-2; no clear D. V shed 0 bases and J shed 2 bases, with 4 bases lying between them. The germline CDR1 and CDR2 sequences are SNHLY and FYNNEI. The CDR3 totals 13 residues. CDR3 nucleotides: TGTGCCAGCAGTGAAGCGAGGAACTATGGCTACACCTTC. Amino acids: CASSEARNYGYTF.

This clone appeared once. The rearrangement uses TRBV7-3 and TRBJ1-1, with TRBD1 as a possible D gene (5 bases). This CDR3 region has 13 residues. From germline, CDR1 is SGHTA and CDR2 FQGTGA. The ends were cut back, 5 bases at V and 6 bases at J, with 13 bases in the middle. The CDR3: CASSPLGGAEAFF. CDR3 nucleotide sequence: TGTGCCAGCAGCCCATTGGGGGGAGCTGAAGCTTTCTTT.

The chain is built from TRBV18 and TRBJ1-5, with D possibly TRBD1 on 5 matching bases. Germline values: CDR1 KGHSH, CDR2 LQKENI. This CDR3 is built from 14 residues. Deletions cut 5 bases from V and 4 bases from J, with 12 bases between. The DNA of the CDR3 is TGTGCCAGCTCAGGCAGGGTTGAGAATCAGCCCCAGCATTTT. It codes for CASSGRVENQPQHF.

The chain recombines TRBV6-1 with TRBJ2-7, with TRBD2 matching 8 bases. CDR1 is MNHNS and CDR2 is SASEGT in the germline V gene. CDR3 length: 15 amino acids. With 0 bases clipped from V and 7 bases from J, the junction kept 8 bases outside the gene matches. The CDR3 DNA reads TGTGCCAGCAGTGAAGCGCTCGGGGGGGCCGGAGAGCAGTACTTC. Protein product: CASSEALGGAGEQYF.

The CDR3 DNA reads as TGTGCCATCAGTGAGTCGGTGGAGGGCTACACCTTC. It is translated as CAISESVEGYTF. V usage is TRBV10-3 and J usage is TRBJ1-2; the D is unclear. The germline V gene has CDR1 ENHRY and CDR2 SYGVKD. The ends were cut back, 0 bases at V and 8 bases at J, with 7 bases in the middle. This CDR3 is 12 amino acids long.

The chain is built from TRBV28 and TRBJ2-2; 8 bases agree with TRBD2. Germline V gene sequence: CDR1 MDHEN, CDR2 SYDVKM. V lost 5 bases, J lost 3 bases, and 2 bases stayed unmatched. The CDR3 contains 14 residues. The CDR3 reads CASSSGRYTGELFF. In DNA, the CDR3 is TGTGCCAGCAGTAGCGGGAGATACACCGGGGAGCTGTTTTTT.

The V gene is TRBV19, the J gene TRBJ2-5; 8 nucleotides line up with TRBD1. The DNA end favors TRBJ2-7, so the J call may be wrong. The CDR3 covers 14 residues. Germline CDR1 is LNHDA and CDR2 is SQIVND (reference sequence). CDR3: CASSPRTGPGEQYF. The CDR3 nucleotides are TGTGCCAGTAGTCCCCGGACAGGGCCGGGCGAGCAGTACTTC.